This T cell receptor beta chain was sequenced in a study of T cell changes during pregnancy in multiple sclerosis. The data were produced by immunoSEQ multiplex PCR, yet TCRdb's version contains in-frame clones alone and is incomplete. The table lists about 77,000 clones, about 92% of them singletons, with around 2.6% in the top ten. The CDR3 length is 15 residues. In germline, CDR1 is GTSNPN, CDR2 SVGIG (reference sequence). V was clipped by 5 bases and J by 2 bases; unmatched bases: 8. The source was peripheral blood, collected after pregnancy. This clonotype was sampled from a female donor in good health, enrolled as a control in a pregnancy study. V is TRBV30 and J is TRBJ2-2, with 7 bases that match TRBD2. In DNA, the CDR3 is TGTGCCTGGCAACCCGGGACTACTAACACCGGGGAGCTGTTTTTT. It encodes CAWQPGTTNTGELFF.